The rows below give T cell receptor beta chains drawn from one sample of a study of technical replicates of blood from four donors. Assay: immunoSEQ multiplex PCR; the TCRdb copy retains only in-frame clones and omits some. The repertoire holds some 85,000 clones, with 85% to 95% as singletons. Sequences were obtained from T cells isolated from PBMCs. All receptors come from a human donor in good health. CDR3s include the opening cysteine and the closing phenylalanine or tryptophan. The D gene is left open where the match is weak. For some rows the clone size is stated as once, few or many, or as a class when expanded; others skip it.

clone size	V gene	J gene	D gene	CDR3 protein	CDR3 DNA
once	TRBV2	TRBJ1-5	-	CASSGGGASYSNQPQHF	TGTGCCAGCAGTGGCGGGGGAGCCTCTTATAGCAATCAGCCCCAGCATTTT
-	TRBV6-5	TRBJ2-3	-	CASARGGYAQYF	TGTGCCAGCGCTAGGGGGGGGTACGCGCAGTATTTT
-	TRBV7-3	TRBJ1-2	-	CASRVPGELYTF	TGTGCCAGCAGAGTGCCAGGGGAACTGTACACCTTC
-	TRBV9	TRBJ1-2	TRBD1	CASSVAGTGDDGYTF	TGTGCCAGCAGCGTAGCAGGGACAGGGGATGACGGCTACACCTTC
-	TRBV6-5	TRBJ2-7	-	CASSRESEQYF	TGTGCCAGCAGCCGGGAGTCAGAGCAGTACTTC
-	TRBV19	TRBJ1-2	-	CASGQINYGYTF	TGTGCCAGTGGACAGATTAACTATGGCTACACCTTC
-	TRBV7-3	TRBJ2-7	TRBD1	CASSNPGTGRSEQYF	TGTGCCAGCAGCAACCCCGGGACAGGTCGTTCGGAGCAGTACTTC
-	TRBV19	TRBJ1-2	TRBD1	CASSNSGRIQGAYGYTF	TGTGCCAGTAGTAATAGCGGTCGCATACAGGGGGCATATGGCTACACCTTC
-	TRBV7-8	TRBJ2-5	-	CASSLDREGTQYF	TGTGCCAGCAGCTTAGACAGGGAGGGGACCCAGTACTTC
-	TRBV4-3	TRBJ2-1	-	CASSQTVADNEQFF	TGCGCCAGCAGCCAAACGGTCGCGGACAATGAGCAGTTCTTC
-	TRBV7-9	TRBJ2-7	TRBD2	CASSSTSGSLYEQYF	TGTGCCAGCAGCTCCACTAGCGGGAGTCTCTACGAGCAGTACTTC